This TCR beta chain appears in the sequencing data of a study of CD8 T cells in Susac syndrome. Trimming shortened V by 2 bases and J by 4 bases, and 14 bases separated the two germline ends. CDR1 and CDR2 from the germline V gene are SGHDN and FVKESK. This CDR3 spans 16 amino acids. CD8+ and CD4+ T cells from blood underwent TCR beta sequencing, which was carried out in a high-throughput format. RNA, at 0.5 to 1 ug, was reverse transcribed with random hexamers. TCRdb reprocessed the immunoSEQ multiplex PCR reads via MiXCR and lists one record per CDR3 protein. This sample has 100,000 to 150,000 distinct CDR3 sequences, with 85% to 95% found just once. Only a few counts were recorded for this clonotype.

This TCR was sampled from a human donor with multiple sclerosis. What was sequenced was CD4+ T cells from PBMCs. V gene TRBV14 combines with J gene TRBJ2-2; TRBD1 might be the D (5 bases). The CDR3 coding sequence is TGTGCCAGCAGCCAAATCAGGGCCGTGGGCACCGGGGAGCTGTTTTTT. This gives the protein CASSQIRAVGTGELFF. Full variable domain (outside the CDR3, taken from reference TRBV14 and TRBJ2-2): EAGVTQFPSHSVIEKGQTVTLRCDPISGHDNLYWYRRVMGKEIKFLLHFVKESKQDESGMPNNRFLAERTGGTYSTLKVQPAELEDSGVYFCASSQIRAVGTGELFFGEGSRLTVL.